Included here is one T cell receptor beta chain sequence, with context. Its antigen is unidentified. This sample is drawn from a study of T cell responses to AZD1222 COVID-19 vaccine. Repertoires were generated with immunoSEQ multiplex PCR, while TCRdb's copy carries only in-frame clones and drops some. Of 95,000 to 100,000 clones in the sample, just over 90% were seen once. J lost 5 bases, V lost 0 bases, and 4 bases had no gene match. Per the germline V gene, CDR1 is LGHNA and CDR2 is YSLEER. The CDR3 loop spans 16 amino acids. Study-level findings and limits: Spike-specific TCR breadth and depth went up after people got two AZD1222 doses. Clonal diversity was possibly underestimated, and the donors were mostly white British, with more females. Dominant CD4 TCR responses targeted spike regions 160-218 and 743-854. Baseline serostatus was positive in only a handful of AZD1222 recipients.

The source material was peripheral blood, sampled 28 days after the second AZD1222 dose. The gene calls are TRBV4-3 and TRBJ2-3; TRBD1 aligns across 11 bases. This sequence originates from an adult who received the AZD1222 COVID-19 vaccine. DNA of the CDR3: TGCGCCAGCAGCCAAGAAAGGACAGGGGGCAGAGATACGCAGTATTTT. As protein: CASSQERTGGRDTQYF.